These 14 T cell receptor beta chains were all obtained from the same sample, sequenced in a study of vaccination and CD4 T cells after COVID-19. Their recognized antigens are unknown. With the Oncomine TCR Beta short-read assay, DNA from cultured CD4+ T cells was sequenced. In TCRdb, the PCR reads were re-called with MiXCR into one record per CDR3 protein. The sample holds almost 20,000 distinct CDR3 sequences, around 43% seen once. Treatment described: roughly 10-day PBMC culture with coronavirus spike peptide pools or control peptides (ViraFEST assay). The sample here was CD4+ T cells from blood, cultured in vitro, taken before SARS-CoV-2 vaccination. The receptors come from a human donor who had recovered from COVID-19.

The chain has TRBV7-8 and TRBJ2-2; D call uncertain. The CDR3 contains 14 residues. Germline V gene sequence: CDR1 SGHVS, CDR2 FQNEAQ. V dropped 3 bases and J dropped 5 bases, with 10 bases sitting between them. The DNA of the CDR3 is TGTGCCAGCAGCTTTGGGATAGGGACCGGGGAGCTGTTTTTT. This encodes CASSFGIGTGELFF.

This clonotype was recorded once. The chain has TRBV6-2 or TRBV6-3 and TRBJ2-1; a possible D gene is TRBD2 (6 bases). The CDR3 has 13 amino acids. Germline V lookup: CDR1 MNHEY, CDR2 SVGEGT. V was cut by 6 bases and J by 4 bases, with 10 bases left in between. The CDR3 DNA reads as TGTGCCAGCAGCACTAGCTTTTACAATGAGCAGTTCTTC. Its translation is CASSTSFYNEQFF.

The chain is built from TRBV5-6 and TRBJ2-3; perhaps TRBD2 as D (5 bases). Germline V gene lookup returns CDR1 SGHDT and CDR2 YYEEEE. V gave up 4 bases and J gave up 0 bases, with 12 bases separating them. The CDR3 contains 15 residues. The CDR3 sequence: CASSRGLESTDTQYF. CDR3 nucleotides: TGTGCCAGCAGCCGAGGACTTGAGAGCACAGATACGCAGTATTTT.

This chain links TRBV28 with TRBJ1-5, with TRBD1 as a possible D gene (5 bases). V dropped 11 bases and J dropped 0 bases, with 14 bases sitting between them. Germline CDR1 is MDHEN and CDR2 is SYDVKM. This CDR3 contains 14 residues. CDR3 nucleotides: TGTGCCTGCGGGGCTTTCGATAGCAATCAGCCCCAGCATTTT. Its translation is CACGAFDSNQPQHF.

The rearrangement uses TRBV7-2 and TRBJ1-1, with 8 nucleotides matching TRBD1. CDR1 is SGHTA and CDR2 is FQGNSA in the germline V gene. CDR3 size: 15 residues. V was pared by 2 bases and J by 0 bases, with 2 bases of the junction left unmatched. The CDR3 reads CASSLTGGMNTEAFF. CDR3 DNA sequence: TGTGCCAGCAGCTTAACAGGGGGAATGAACACTGAAGCTTTCTTT.

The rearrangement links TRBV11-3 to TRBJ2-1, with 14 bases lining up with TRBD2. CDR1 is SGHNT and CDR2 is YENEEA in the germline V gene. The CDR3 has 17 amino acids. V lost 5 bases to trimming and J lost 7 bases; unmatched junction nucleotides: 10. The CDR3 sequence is CASSPGGGTSGSNEQFF. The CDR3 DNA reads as TGTGCCAGCAGCCCAGGGGGCGGGACTAGCGGGAGTAATGAGCAGTTCTTC.

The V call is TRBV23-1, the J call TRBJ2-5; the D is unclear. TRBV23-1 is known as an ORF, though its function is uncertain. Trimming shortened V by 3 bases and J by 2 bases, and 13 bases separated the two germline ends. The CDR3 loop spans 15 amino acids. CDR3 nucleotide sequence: TGCGCCAGCAGTCACTTAGGACGTTCTCAAGAGACCCAGTACTTC. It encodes CASSHLGRSQETQYF.

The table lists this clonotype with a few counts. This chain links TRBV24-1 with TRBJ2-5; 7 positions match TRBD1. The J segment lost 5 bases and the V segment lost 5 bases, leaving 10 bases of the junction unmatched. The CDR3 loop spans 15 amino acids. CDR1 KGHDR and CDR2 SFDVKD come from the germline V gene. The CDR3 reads CATSGRDSRSETQYF. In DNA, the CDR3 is TGTGCCACCAGTGGTAGGGACAGCCGATCGGAGACCCAGTACTTC.

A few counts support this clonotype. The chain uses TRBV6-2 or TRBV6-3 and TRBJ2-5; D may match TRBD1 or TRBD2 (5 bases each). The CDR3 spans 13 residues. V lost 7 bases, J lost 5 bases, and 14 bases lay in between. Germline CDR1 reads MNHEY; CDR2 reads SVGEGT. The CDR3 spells CASNLGVWETQYF. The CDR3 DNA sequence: TGTGCCAGCAATCTGGGGGTGTGGGAGACCCAGTACTTC.

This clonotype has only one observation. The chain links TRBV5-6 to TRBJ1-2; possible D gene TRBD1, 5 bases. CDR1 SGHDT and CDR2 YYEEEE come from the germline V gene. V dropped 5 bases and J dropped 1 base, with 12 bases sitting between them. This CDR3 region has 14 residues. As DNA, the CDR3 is TGTGCCAGCAGGCCTACAGGAAATAACTATGGCTACACCTTC. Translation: CASRPTGNNYGYTF. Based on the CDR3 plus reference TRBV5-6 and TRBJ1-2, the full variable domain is DAGVTQSPTHLIKTRGQQVTLRCSPKSGHDTVSWYQQALGQGPQFIFQYYEEEERQRGNFPDRFSGHQFPNYSSELNVNALLLGDSALYLCASRPTGNNYGYTFGSGTRLTVV.

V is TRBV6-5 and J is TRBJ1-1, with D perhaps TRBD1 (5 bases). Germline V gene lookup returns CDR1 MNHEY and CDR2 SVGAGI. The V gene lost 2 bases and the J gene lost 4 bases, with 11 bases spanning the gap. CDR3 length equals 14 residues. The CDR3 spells CASSYRLDSTEAFF. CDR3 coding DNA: TGTGCCAGCAGTTACAGACTAGACAGCACTGAAGCTTTCTTT.

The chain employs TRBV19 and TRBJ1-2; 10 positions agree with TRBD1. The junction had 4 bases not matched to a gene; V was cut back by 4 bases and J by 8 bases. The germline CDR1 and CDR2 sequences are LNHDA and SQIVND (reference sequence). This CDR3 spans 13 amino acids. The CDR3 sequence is CASSTGTGVGYTF. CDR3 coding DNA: TGTGCCAGTAGTACAGGGACAGGGGTCGGCTACACCTTC.

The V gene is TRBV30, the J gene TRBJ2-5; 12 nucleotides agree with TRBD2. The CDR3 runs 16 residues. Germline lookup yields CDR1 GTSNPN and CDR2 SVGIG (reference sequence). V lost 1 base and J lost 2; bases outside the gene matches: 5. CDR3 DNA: TGTGCCTGGAGTGCTCAACTAGCGGGGGGACAAGAGACCCAGTACTTC. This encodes CAWSAQLAGGQETQYF.

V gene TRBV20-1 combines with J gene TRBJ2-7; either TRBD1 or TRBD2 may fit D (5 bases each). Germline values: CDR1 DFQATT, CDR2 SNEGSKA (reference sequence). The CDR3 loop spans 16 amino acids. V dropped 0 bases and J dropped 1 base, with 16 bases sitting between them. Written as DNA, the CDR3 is TGCAGTGCTAGAGATGGTTGGGGGTTTGGGTCCTACGAGCAGTACTTC. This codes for CSARDGWGFGSYEQYF.